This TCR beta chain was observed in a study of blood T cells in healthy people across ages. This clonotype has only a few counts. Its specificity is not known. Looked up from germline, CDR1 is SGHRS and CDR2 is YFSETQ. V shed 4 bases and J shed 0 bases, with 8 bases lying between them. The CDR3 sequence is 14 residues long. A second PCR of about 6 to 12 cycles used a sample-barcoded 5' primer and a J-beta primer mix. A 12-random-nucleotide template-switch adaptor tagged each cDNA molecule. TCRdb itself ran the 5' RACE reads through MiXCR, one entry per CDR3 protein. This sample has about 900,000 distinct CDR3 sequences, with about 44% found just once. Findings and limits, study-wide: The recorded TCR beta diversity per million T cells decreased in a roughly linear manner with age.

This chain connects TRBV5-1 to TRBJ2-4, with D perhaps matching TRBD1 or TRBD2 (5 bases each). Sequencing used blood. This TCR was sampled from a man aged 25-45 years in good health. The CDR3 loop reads CASSTGTAKNIQYF. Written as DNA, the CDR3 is TGCGCCAGCAGCACCGGGACAGCCAAAAACATTCAGTACTTC.